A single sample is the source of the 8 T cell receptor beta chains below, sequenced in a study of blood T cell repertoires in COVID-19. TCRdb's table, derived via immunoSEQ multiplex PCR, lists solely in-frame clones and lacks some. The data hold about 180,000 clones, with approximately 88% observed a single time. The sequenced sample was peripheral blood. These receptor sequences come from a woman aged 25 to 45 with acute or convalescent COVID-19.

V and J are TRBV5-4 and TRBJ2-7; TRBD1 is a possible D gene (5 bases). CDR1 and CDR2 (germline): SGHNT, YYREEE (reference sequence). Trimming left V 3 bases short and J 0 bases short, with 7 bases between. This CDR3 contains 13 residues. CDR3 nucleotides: TGTGCCAGCAGCTCACAGGACTCCTACGAGCAGTACTTC. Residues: CASSSQDSYEQYF.

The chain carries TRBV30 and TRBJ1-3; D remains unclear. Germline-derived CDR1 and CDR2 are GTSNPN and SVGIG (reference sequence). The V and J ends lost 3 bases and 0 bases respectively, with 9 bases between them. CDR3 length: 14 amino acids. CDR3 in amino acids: CAWSSVSSGNTIYF. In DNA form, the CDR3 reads TGTGCCTGGAGCAGCGTGAGCTCTGGAAACACCATATATTTT.

The CDR3 sequence: CASSSAGTGELFF. DNA of the CDR3: TGTGCCAGCAGCTCCGCGGGCACCGGGGAGCTGTTTTTT. This chain connects TRBV11-2 to TRBJ2-2; possible D gene TRBD2, 5 bases. This CDR3 is built from 13 residues. Germline lookup yields CDR1 SGHAT and CDR2 FQNNGV. V was clipped by 4 bases and J by 4 bases, with 7 bases between them.

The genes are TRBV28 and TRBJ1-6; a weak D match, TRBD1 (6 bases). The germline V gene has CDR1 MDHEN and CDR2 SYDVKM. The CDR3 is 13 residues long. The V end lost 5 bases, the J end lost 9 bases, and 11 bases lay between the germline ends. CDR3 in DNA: TGTGCCAGCAGTCCCGGGGGGGCTTCACCCCTCCACTTT. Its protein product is CASSPGGASPLHF. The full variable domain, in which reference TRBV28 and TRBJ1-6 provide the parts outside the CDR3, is DVKVTQSSRYLVKRTGEKVFLECVQDMDHENMFWYRQDPGLGLRLIYFSYDVKMKEKGDIPEGYSVSREKKERFSLILESASTNQTSMYLCASSPGGASPLHFGNGTRLTVT.

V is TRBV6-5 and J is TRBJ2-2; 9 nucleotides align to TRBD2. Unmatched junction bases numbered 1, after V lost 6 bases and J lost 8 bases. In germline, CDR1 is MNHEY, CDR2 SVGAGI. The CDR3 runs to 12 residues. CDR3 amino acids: CASSLAGGELFF. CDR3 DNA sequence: TGTGCCAGCAGCCTAGCGGGAGGGGAGCTGTTTTTT.

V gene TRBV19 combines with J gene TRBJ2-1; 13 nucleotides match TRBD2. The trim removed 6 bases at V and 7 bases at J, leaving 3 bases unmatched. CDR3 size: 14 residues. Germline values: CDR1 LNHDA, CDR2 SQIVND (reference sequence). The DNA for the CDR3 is TGTGCCAGTAGGACTAGCGGGAGGATAAATGAGCAGTTCTTC. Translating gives CASRTSGRINEQFF. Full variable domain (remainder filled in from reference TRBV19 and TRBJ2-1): DGGITQSPKYLFRKEGQNVTLSCEQNLNHDAMYWYRQDPGQGLRLIYYSQIVNDFQKGDIAEGYSVSREKKESFPLTVTSAQKNPTAFYLCASRTSGRINEQFFGPGTRLTVL.

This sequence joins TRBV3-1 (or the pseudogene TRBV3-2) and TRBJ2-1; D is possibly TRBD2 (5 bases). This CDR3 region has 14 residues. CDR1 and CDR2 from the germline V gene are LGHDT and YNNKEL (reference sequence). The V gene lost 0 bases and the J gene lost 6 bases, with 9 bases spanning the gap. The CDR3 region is CASSQEDYANEQFF. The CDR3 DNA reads TGTGCCAGCAGCCAAGAAGACTACGCCAATGAGCAGTTCTTC.

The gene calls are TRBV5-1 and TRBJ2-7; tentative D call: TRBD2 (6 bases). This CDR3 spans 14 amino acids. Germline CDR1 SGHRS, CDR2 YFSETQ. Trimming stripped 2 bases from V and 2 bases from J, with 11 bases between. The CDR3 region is CASSFGGGAYEQYF. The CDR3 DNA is TGCGCCAGCAGCTTTGGCGGAGGGGCCTACGAGCAGTACTTC.